The sample holds a few counts of the clone carrying this TCR beta chain. Its antigen is currently unknown. The sample comes from a study of T-cell memory formation after mild COVID-19. Whole-study findings and limits: The study found balanced CD4/CD8 in clones contracting day 15 to 85 and a CD4+ lean in later expanders. CM and EM subsets held most contracting CD4+ clones; EMRA held CD8+ ones.

This CDR3 contains 16 residues. Germline values: CDR1 KGHDR, CDR2 SFDVKD. After removal of 4 bases from V and 4 bases from J, the junction contained 5 bases not matched to a gene. TCRdb reprocessed the 5' RACE reads via MiXCR and lists one record per CDR3 protein. This sample has roughly 200,000 distinct CDR3 sequences; 16% occur once, and the top ten carry roughly 2.1%. The TCR sequence derives from an adult woman who had mild COVID-19 (a few samples of this study predate the infection). Cell type and time point are not known. The sequenced sample was PBMCs or a T cell subset sorted from them (not recorded which). The chain has TRBV24-1 and TRBJ2-1; 11 bases map to TRBD2. The CDR3 reads CATSDTSGGAYNEQFF. CDR3 coding DNA: TGTGCCACCAGTGACACTAGCGGGGGCGCTTACAATGAGCAGTTCTTC.